The T cell receptor (beta chain) under discussion was sequenced for a study of response to subunit inactivated influenza vaccine. TCRdb reprocessed the RT-PCR reads via MiXCR and lists one record per CDR3 protein. The sample carries more than 600,000 distinct CDR3 sequences, 15% to 20% recorded once. The CDR3 sequence is 15 residues long. V was cut by 4 bases and J by 3 bases, with 17 bases left in between. In germline, CDR1 is SGHRS, CDR2 YFSETQ. Study conclusions and caveats: The study's authors posited that every seasonal influenza vaccination enlists few new T cells.

About this clonotype itself: The antigen is unknown.

This sequence was found in a man aged 45 to 65 who received an inactivated influenza vaccine. Sequenced here: PBMCs from blood, sampled around 5 days after vaccination. V gene TRBV5-1 combines with J gene TRBJ2-7, with D possibly TRBD1 on 6 matching bases. The CDR3 DNA is TGCGCCAGCAGCCAAAACCAGGGGACCGTCTACGAGCAGTACTTC. Encoded protein: CASSQNQGTVYEQYF.